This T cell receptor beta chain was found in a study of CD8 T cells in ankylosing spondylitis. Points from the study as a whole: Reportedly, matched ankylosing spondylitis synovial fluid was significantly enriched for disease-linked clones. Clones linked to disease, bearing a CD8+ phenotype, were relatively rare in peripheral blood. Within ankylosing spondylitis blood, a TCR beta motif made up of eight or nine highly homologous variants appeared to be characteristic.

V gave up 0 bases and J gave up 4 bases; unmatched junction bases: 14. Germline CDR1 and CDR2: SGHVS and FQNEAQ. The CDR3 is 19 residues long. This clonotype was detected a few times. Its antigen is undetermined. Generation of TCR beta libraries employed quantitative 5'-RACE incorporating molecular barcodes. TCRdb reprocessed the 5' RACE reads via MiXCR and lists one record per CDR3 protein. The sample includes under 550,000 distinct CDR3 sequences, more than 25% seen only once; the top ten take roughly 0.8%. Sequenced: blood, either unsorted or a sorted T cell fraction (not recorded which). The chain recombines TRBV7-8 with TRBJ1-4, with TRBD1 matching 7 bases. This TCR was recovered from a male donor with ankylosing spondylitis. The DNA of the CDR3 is TGTGCCAGCAGCTTAGCGTACAGGGGATGGTTGGCGGATAATGAAAAACTGTTTTTT. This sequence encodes CASSLAYRGWLADNEKLFF. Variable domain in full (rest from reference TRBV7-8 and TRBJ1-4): GAGVSQSPRYKVAKRGQDVALRCDPISGHVSLFWYQQALGQGPEFLTYFQNEAQLDKSGLPSDRFFAERPEGSVSTLKIQRTQQEDSAVYLCASSLAYRGWLADNEKLFFGSGTQLSVL.